Below, 20 T cell receptor beta chains from the same sample are listed, as sequenced in a study of Ad26.COV2.S vaccination and SARS-CoV-2 variants. Treatment defined: some 20 received Ad26.COV2.S at low or high dose, single or two shots; 5 received placebo; per-sample allocation not given. Sampling took place 63 days after the first vaccine or placebo injection. TCRdb's copy holds only in-frame clones and misses some; the assay was immunoSEQ multiplex PCR. The repertoire holds 380,000 or so clones, with roughly 85% as singletons. Source: peripheral blood, taken in a trial of Ad26.COV2.S vaccine versus placebo. The source is a person aged 18-65 years who received the Ad26.COV2.S COVID-19 vaccine or a placebo.

The chain couples TRBV5-4 to TRBJ1-5; perhaps TRBD1 as D (6 bases). Germline assignment: CDR1 SGHNT and CDR2 YYREEE (reference sequence). The CDR3 spans 14 residues. V was shortened by 0 bases and J by 4 bases, with 8 bases between the two germline ends. In DNA, the CDR3 is TGTGCCAGCAGCTTGGCCGGGACAAATCAGCCCCAGCATTTT. Protein product: CASSLAGTNQPQHF.

The CDR3 loop is CASSFLAGGELSTGELFF. The CDR3, as DNA: TGTGCCAGCAGCTTCCTAGCGGGGGGGGAGCTGAGCACCGGGGAGCTGTTTTTT. V usage is TRBV7-6 and J usage is TRBJ2-2; 12 bases fit TRBD2. V shed 3 bases, J shed 4 bases, and the junction held 9 bases outside the gene matches. CDR3 length: 18 residues. The germline CDR1 and CDR2 sequences are SGHVS and FNYEAQ.

The chain uses TRBV7-3 and TRBJ2-5; D tentatively fits TRBD1 or TRBD2 (6 bases each). There are 16 residues in the CDR3. V was shortened by 1 base and J by 4 bases, with 16 bases between the two germline ends. The V gene's germline CDR1 is SGHTA and CDR2 FQGTGA. In DNA, the CDR3 is TGTGCCAGCAGCTTAATGTCGGGGGCCCAGGGAGAGACCCAGTACTTC. Encoded protein: CASSLMSGAQGETQYF.

This chain uses TRBV29-1 with TRBJ1-1; 8 nucleotides align to TRBD1. Per germline, CDR1 SQVTM and CDR2 ANQGSEA. After removal of 6 bases from V and 4 bases from J, the junction contained 7 bases not matched to a gene. CDR3 length equals 13 residues. In DNA form, the CDR3 reads TGCAGCGTCCCAGGGGGCGCGGGCACTGAAGCTTTCTTT. It encodes CSVPGGAGTEAFF.

This rearrangement joins TRBV5-8 to TRBJ1-5; no clear D gene. Germline V gives CDR1 SGHTS, CDR2 YDEGEE. Trimming took off 4 bases at V and 4 bases at J, with 9 bases between the two ends. This CDR3 comprises 13 residues. CDR3 bases: TGTGCCAGCAGCCCGGCCCGGAATCAGCCCCAGCATTTT. Translated: CASSPARNQPQHF.

CDR3 sequence (DNA): TGCGCCAGCAGCCAGGCCCCCGGGGCAGATACGCAGTATTTT. Translated, it gives CASSQAPGADTQYF. The V and J genes are TRBV5-1 and TRBJ2-3, with D possibly TRBD2 on 5 matching bases. The V and J ends lost 4 bases and 4 bases respectively, with 13 bases between them. The germline gives CDR1 SGHRS, CDR2 YFSETQ. The CDR3 totals 14 residues.

The rearrangement uses TRBV19 and TRBJ1-1; D is perhaps TRBD1 (6 bases). This CDR3 is built from 15 residues. V lost 6 bases and J lost 2, with 16 bases in between. CDR1 LNHDA and CDR2 SQIVND come from the germline V gene (reference sequence). CDR3 protein: CASRLSDSFNTEAFF. The CDR3 coding sequence is TGTGCCAGTAGGCTTTCGGACAGCTTCAACACTGAAGCTTTCTTT.

This chain uses TRBV30 with TRBJ1-2; D is unclear. V shed 3 bases and J shed 7 bases, with 15 bases lying between them. The CDR3 loop spans 13 amino acids. From germline, CDR1 is GTSNPN and CDR2 SVGIG (reference sequence). DNA for the CDR3: TGTGCCTGGAGACCACCAGGCGCTGGTGGCTACACCTTC. Amino acids: CAWRPPGAGGYTF.

V usage is TRBV7-9 and J usage is TRBJ1-2, with 9 bases that match TRBD1. CDR3 length: 12 residues. Looked up from germline, CDR1 is SEHNR and CDR2 is FQNEAQ (reference sequence). V trimming: 9 bases; J trimming: 7 bases; junction bases outside the gene matches: 6. CDR3 amino acids: CASSRDRVGYTF. CDR3 nucleotide sequence: TGTGCCAGTTCCCGGGACAGGGTTGGCTACACCTTC.

The V gene is TRBV7-6, the J gene TRBJ2-2; 13 bases are a match to TRBD2. V lost 4 bases, J lost 5 bases, and 13 bases stayed unmatched. Germline V lookup: CDR1 SGHVS, CDR2 FNYEAQ. CDR3 length: 19 residues. CDR3 coding DNA: TGTGCCAGCAGCTGGAGCAAACTAGCGGGAGGGCCGGGGACCGGGGAGCTGTTTTTT. As protein: CASSWSKLAGGPGTGELFF.

The chain links TRBV11-2 to TRBJ2-7; 11 nucleotides line up with TRBD2. Germline V gene data show CDR1 as SGHAT and CDR2 as FQNNGV. The CDR3 consists of 14 residues. Trimming at V came to 2 bases and at J to 3 bases, leaving 0 bases not matched to a gene. Here the CDR3 reads CASSLTSGSYEQYF. In DNA form, the CDR3 reads TGTGCCAGCAGCTTAACTAGCGGGAGCTACGAGCAGTACTTC.

The chain combines TRBV7-2 with TRBJ2-3, with TRBD2 matching over 9 bases. Germline CDR1 is SGHTA and CDR2 is FQGNSA. J gave up 8 bases and V 3 bases, and 15 bases lay outside the gene matches. CDR3 length: 17 residues. This CDR3 reads CASSFYGSAGGPGTQYF. In DNA, the CDR3 is TGTGCCAGCAGCTTTTATGGTTCAGCGGGGGGCCCGGGTACGCAGTATTTT. The variable domain in full, completed from reference TRBV7-2 and TRBJ2-3, reads GAGVSQSPSNKVTEKGKDVELRCDPISGHTALYWYRQSLGQGLEFLIYFQGNSAPDKSGLPSDRFSAERTGGSVSTLTIQRTQQEDSAVYLCASSFYGSAGGPGTQYFGPGTRLTVL.

This clone was seen a few times. The same CDR3 can be traced to other DNA sequences in this sample. This chain uses TRBV5-1 with TRBJ1-1; D call uncertain. Per the germline V gene, CDR1 is SGHRS and CDR2 is YFSETQ. The CDR3 runs to 11 residues. V was pared by 0 bases and J by 8 bases, with 5 bases between. The CDR3 reads CASSLGPEAFF. CDR3 nucleotides: TGCGCCAGCAGCTTGGGGCCCGAAGCTTTCTTT.

This clone showed up just a few times. This rearrangement joins TRBV4-1 to TRBJ2-3; D is possibly TRBD2 (7 bases). This CDR3 is built from 16 residues. The germline V gene has CDR1 MGHRA and CDR2 YSYEKL. V lost 6 bases and J 0 bases, leaving 16 bases between the germline ends. In DNA, the CDR3 is TGCGCCAGCAGGCGTTGGGGGGGGCTTAGCACAGATACGCAGTATTTT. Amino acids: CASRRWGGLSTDTQYF.

The chain employs TRBV4-2 and TRBJ2-1; D call uncertain. Germline assignment: CDR1 LGHNA and CDR2 YNFKEQ. The CDR3 contains 18 residues. Trimming shortened V by 1 base and J by 4 bases, and 20 bases separated the two germline ends. The CDR3 is CASSQGYPGRKGYNEQFF. The CDR3 region has the DNA TGTGCCAGCAGCCAAGGGTACCCCGGGCGGAAGGGATACAATGAGCAGTTCTTC.

The chain is built from TRBV4-3 and TRBJ2-1; tentative D call: TRBD2 (6 bases). This CDR3 comprises 16 residues. The V end lost 1 base, the J end lost 5 bases, and 15 bases lay between the germline ends. CDR1 is LGHNA and CDR2 is YSLEER in the germline V gene. CDR3 nucleotide sequence: TGCGCCAGCAGCCAAGCAGAGGGACTTGGGCACAATGAGCAGTTCTTC. This sequence encodes CASSQAEGLGHNEQFF.

The chain combines TRBV14 with TRBJ2-1; TRBD1 is a possible D gene (6 bases). This CDR3 is built from 16 residues. Trimming removed 4 bases from V and 10 bases from J, with 23 bases in between. Germline values: CDR1 SGHDN, CDR2 FVKESK. CDR3 sequence reads: CASSLRSRGFSREQFF. In DNA form, the CDR3 reads TGTGCCAGCAGCCTCCGGAGCAGGGGTTTTTCTAGAGAGCAGTTCTTC.

The J gene is TRBJ2-1, the V gene TRBV11-2, with D perhaps matching TRBD2 (5 bases). Deletions cut 6 bases from V and 9 bases from J, with 12 bases between. Germline V CDR1 and CDR2: SGHAT, FQNNGV. There are 12 residues in the CDR3. The chain's CDR3 is CASRSYRGEQFF. The CDR3 bases are TGTGCCAGCAGGTCATACCGGGGTGAGCAGTTCTTC.

V and J are TRBV7-6 and TRBJ2-3, with 7 bases lining up with TRBD2. Germline loops: CDR1 SGHVS, CDR2 FNYEAQ. The CDR3 covers 16 residues. V was pared by 0 bases and J by 0 bases, with 3 bases of the junction left unmatched. CDR3 bases: TGTGCCAGCAGCTTAGCCGCGGGGGTTAGCACAGATACGCAGTATTTT. Translating it yields CASSLAAGVSTDTQYF.

The chain couples TRBV10-2 to TRBJ2-1; 8 positions match TRBD2. J gave up 0 bases and V 9 bases, and 4 bases lay outside the gene matches. Germline CDR1 is WSHSY and CDR2 is SAAADI. This CDR3 spans 14 amino acids. In nucleotides, the CDR3 is TGCGCCAGTCTAGCGGGCCTCTCCTACAATGAGCAGTTCTTC. This translates into CASLAGLSYNEQFF.